This entry lists 31 T cell receptor beta chains sequenced from one sample in a study of cytomegalovirus exposure and HLA in healthy donors. In the PCR, 60 Vbeta and 13 Jbeta primers were used. This table comes from immunoSEQ multiplex PCR, and its TCRdb copy is limited to in-frame clones, with some not included. This table holds about 64,000 clones. Sequencing was performed on PBMCs. The receptors here all came from a woman aged 18-30 years in good health and CMV-seronegative.

V gene TRBV18 combines with J gene TRBJ2-7; D not resolved. The CDR3 sequence is 14 residues long. The germline V gene has CDR1 KGHSH and CDR2 LQKENI. Trimming removed 2 bases at V and 6 bases at J, with 14 bases between. CDR3 bases: TGTGCCAGCTCACCAAATATAGCCGCCGGCGAGCAGTACTTC. This gives the protein CASSPNIAAGEQYF. The full variable domain, completed using reference TRBV18 and TRBJ2-7, is NAGVMQNPRHLVRRRGQEARLRCSPMKGHSHVYWYRQLPEEGLKFMVYLQKENIIDESGMPKERFSAEFPKEGPSILRIQQVVRGDSAAYFCASSPNIAAGEQYFGPGTRLTVT.

This chain connects TRBV6-5 to TRBJ1-1; D remains ambiguous. Looked up from germline, CDR1 is MNHEY and CDR2 is SVGAGI. Between the trimmed V and J ends, which lost 6 bases and 1 base, there was a span of 6 bases. The CDR3 sequence is 12 residues long. CDR3 region: CASRRGNTEAFF. For the CDR3, the DNA is TGTGCCAGCAGACGCGGGAACACTGAAGCTTTCTTT.

This rearrangement joins TRBV5-3 to TRBJ1-1, with TRBD1 matching over 7 bases. TRBV5-3 is filed as an ORF, its function uncertain. Germline trimming cut 9 bases from V and 1 base from J; bases unmatched to any gene: 3. This CDR3 spans 12 amino acids. DNA for the CDR3: TGTGCCATCTACAGGGGGAACACTGAAGCTTTCTTT. Translating it yields CAIYRGNTEAFF.

The genes are TRBV4-1 and TRBJ1-2; 7 nucleotides align to TRBD1. Losses at the gene ends were 0 bases for V and 1 base for J; bases not matched to a gene: 8. Germline V gene data show CDR1 as MGHRA and CDR2 as YSYEKL. The CDR3 extends over 17 amino acids. The CDR3 here is CASSQEVVGQDNYGYTF. DNA for the CDR3: TGCGCCAGCAGCCAAGAAGTTGTAGGACAGGATAACTATGGCTACACCTTC.

This chain joins TRBV2 and TRBJ2-1; D is ambiguous. V shed 6 bases and J shed 0 bases, with 6 bases lying between them. CDR1 is SNHLY, CDR2 FYNNEI, per germline. This CDR3 has 13 residues. In DNA form, the CDR3 reads TGTGCCAGCAGGACGGGCTCCTACAATGAGCAGTTCTTC. This gives the protein CASRTGSYNEQFF.

The J gene is TRBJ2-1, the V gene TRBV18; the D is unclear. Germline values: CDR1 KGHSH, CDR2 LQKENI. The CDR3 extends over 13 amino acids. V was trimmed by 2 bases and J by 2 bases, leaving 4 bases between them. The CDR3 coding sequence is TGTGCCAGCTCACCAGCGCCCTACAATGAGCAGTTCTTC. This encodes CASSPAPYNEQFF.

This chain joins TRBV2 and TRBJ1-2, with 7 positions matching TRBD1. The germline CDR1 and CDR2 sequences are SNHLY and FYNNEI. The CDR3 totals 18 residues. The J segment lost 1 base and the V segment lost 3 bases, leaving 14 bases of the junction unmatched. The CDR3 nucleotides are TGTGCCAGCAGTGATGAGGGGGCAGGGGGAGACCTTAACTATGGCTACACCTTC. Its protein is CASSDEGAGGDLNYGYTF.

The CDR3 protein is CASSVWTGTYGYTF. The CDR3 coding sequence is TGTGCCAGTAGCGTTTGGACTGGGACTTATGGCTACACCTTC. The chain joins TRBV19 to TRBJ1-2; D might be TRBD1 (5 bases). This CDR3 spans 14 amino acids. Trimming shortened V by 6 bases and J by 5 bases, and 16 bases separated the two germline ends. Germline V gene sequence: CDR1 LNHDA, CDR2 SQIVND (reference sequence).

The rearrangement joins TRBV6-1 to TRBJ2-7; TRBD1 aligns across 7 bases. V shed 5 bases and J 2 bases; nucleotides not matched to a gene: 6. CDR3 length equals 14 residues. Germline loops: CDR1 MNHNS, CDR2 SASEGT. CDR3 nucleotides: TGTGCCAGCAGTAGACAGGGCATCCCCTACGAGCAGTACTTC. Translation: CASSRQGIPYEQYF.

The chain joins TRBV5-4 to TRBJ1-3; possible D gene TRBD1, 5 bases. V gave up 0 bases and J gave up 0 bases, with 10 bases separating them. Germline CDR1 reads SGHNT; CDR2 reads YYREEE (reference sequence). CDR3 length: 16 amino acids. The chain's CDR3 is CASSLEGLLSGNTIYF. The CDR3 nucleotides read TGTGCCAGCAGCTTGGAGGGGCTTCTCTCTGGAAACACCATATATTTT.

This chain links TRBV6-6 with TRBJ1-2, with TRBD1 matching 7 bases. Germline-derived CDR1 and CDR2 are MNHNY and SVGAGI (reference sequence). Trimming cost V 8 bases and J 8 bases; bases outside gene matches: 8. The CDR3 extends over 12 amino acids. The CDR3 DNA reads TGTGCCAGCGCCAGGGGGGACTCAGGCTACACCTTC. It is translated as CASARGDSGYTF.

This chain uses TRBV19 with TRBJ1-1, with 8 bases identical to TRBD1. Germline values: CDR1 LNHDA, CDR2 SQIVND (reference sequence). Germline trimming cut 1 base from V and 2 bases from J; bases unmatched to any gene: 3. The CDR3 has 15 residues. The CDR3 sequence is CASSIATGANTEAFF. The CDR3 DNA reads TGTGCCAGTAGTATAGCGACAGGGGCCAACACTGAAGCTTTCTTT.

The gene calls are TRBV7-3 and TRBJ2-1; D gene uncertain. Germline V lookup: CDR1 SGHTA, CDR2 FQGTGA. CDR3 length equals 13 residues. V lost 2 bases and J lost 4, with 6 bases in between. CDR3 bases: TGTGCCAGCAGCTTATCCCTATACAATGAGCAGTTCTTC. This translates into CASSLSLYNEQFF.

The chain carries TRBV9 and TRBJ2-7; D call uncertain. Trimming pared 4 bases from V and 2 bases from J, leaving 13 bases between. The CDR3 has 14 amino acids. Germline V gives CDR1 SGDLS, CDR2 YYNGEE. The chain's CDR3 is CASSPRIEPYEQYF. The CDR3 DNA reads as TGTGCCAGCAGCCCACGTATAGAGCCCTACGAGCAGTACTTC.

This chain joins TRBV9 and TRBJ1-1; 7 nucleotides align to TRBD1. J lost 7 bases, V lost 0 bases, and 3 bases had no gene match. CDR3 size: 13 residues. CDR1 SGDLS and CDR2 YYNGEE come from the germline V gene. Here the CDR3 reads CASSVDGTDEAFF. The CDR3, as DNA: TGTGCCAGCAGCGTAGATGGGACAGATGAAGCTTTCTTT.

The V call is TRBV9, the J call TRBJ2-2; D gene unclear. The CDR3 is made up of 14 amino acids. CDR1 and CDR2 (germline): SGDLS, YYNGEE. V gave up 6 bases and J gave up 7 bases, with 16 bases separating them. DNA for the CDR3: TGTGCCAGCAATCTGAGGCCCCAACACGGGGAGCTGTTTTTT. The encoded protein is CASNLRPQHGELFF.

The chain recombines TRBV5-4 with TRBJ1-1; D is ambiguous. Trimming left V 0 bases short and J 4 bases short, with 10 bases between. The germline gives CDR1 SGHNT, CDR2 YYREEE (reference sequence). This CDR3 comprises 14 residues. The CDR3 spells CASSLAGQTTEAFF. CDR3 DNA: TGTGCCAGCAGCTTGGCTGGGCAGACCACTGAAGCTTTCTTT.

The V gene is TRBV7-9, the J gene TRBJ2-1, with D perhaps matching TRBD2 (7 bases). The V end was cut by 9 bases, the J end by 6 bases, with 15 bases between. Germline V CDR1 and CDR2: SEHNR, FQNEAQ (reference sequence). CDR3 length: 13 amino acids. CDR3 region: CASTMGGANEQFF. The CDR3 DNA is TGTGCCAGTACGATGGGGGGGGCCAATGAGCAGTTCTTC.

The rearrangement joins TRBV14 to TRBJ1-1; D is perhaps TRBD1 (5 bases). The CDR3 is 14 residues long. V was clipped by 0 bases and J by 4 bases, with 9 bases between them. Germline-derived CDR1 and CDR2 are SGHDN and FVKESK. The CDR3 region has the DNA TGTGCCAGCAGCCAAGACAGGGAGGTCACTGAAGCTTTCTTT. Protein sequence: CASSQDREVTEAFF.

The chain recombines TRBV19 with TRBJ2-4, with D possibly matching TRBD1 (6 bases). CDR1 is LNHDA, CDR2 SQIVND, per germline (reference sequence). The V gene lost 10 bases and the J gene lost 0 bases, with 13 bases spanning the gap. CDR3 length equals 14 residues. The CDR3 DNA reads as TGTGCCACCGGGGAAGGGGGAGCCAAAAACATTCAGTACTTC. The encoded protein is CATGEGGAKNIQYF.

The chain recombines TRBV6-5 with TRBJ2-1; 7 nucleotides agree with TRBD2. Per germline, CDR1 MNHEY and CDR2 SVGAGI. The CDR3 is made up of 15 amino acids. Unmatched junction bases numbered 14, after V lost 6 bases and J lost 9 bases. The CDR3 sequence: CASSRRLAAGGEQFF. DNA for the CDR3: TGTGCCAGCAGCCGGCGCCTAGCGGCGGGTGGTGAGCAGTTCTTC.

This chain joins TRBV7-9 and TRBJ1-5; TRBD1 matches 9 bases. CDR3 length equals 15 residues. Germline lookup yields CDR1 SEHNR and CDR2 FQNEAQ (reference sequence). V trimming: 5 bases; J trimming: 3 bases; junction bases outside the gene matches: 5. CDR3 sequence: CASSPGQGNNQPQHF. The CDR3 bases are TGTGCCAGCAGCCCGGGACAGGGAAACAATCAGCCCCAGCATTTT.

The chain is built from TRBV19 and TRBJ2-3; the D gene is possibly TRBD2 (6 bases). CDR1 LNHDA and CDR2 SQIVND come from the germline V gene (reference sequence). The CDR3 is 16 amino acids. Trimming took 4 bases from V and 5 from J, leaving 19 bases between them. This CDR3 reads CASSTPAGGTGDTQYF. CDR3 coding DNA: TGTGCCAGTAGTACTCCTGCTGGCGGGACCGGAGATACGCAGTATTTT. Complete variable domain (other parts from reference TRBV19 and TRBJ2-3): DGGITQSPKYLFRKEGQNVTLSCEQNLNHDAMYWYRQDPGQGLRLIYYSQIVNDFQKGDIAEGYSVSREKKESFPLTVTSAQKNPTAFYLCASSTPAGGTGDTQYFGPGTRLTVL.

As for this clone: Mismatch with germline at one junction end may stem from a read error. Other DNA variants within this sample encode the same CDR3. The chain carries TRBV20-1 and TRBJ1-2; D is perhaps TRBD1 (6 bases). CDR1 is DFQATT, CDR2 SNEGSKA, per germline (reference sequence). The length of the CDR3 is 11 residues. The chain's CDR3 is CSAEDSISTHF. The CDR3 nucleotides read TGCAGTGCTGAGGACAGTATAAGTACACACTTC.

The genes are TRBV2 and TRBJ2-2, with 8 positions matching TRBD2. V lost 6 bases, J lost 7 bases, and 10 bases stayed unmatched. This CDR3 has 15 amino acids. Germline-derived CDR1 and CDR2 are SNHLY and FYNNEI. The CDR3 protein is CASRDQREWDGELFF. In DNA, the CDR3 is TGTGCCAGCAGGGACCAGCGGGAGTGGGACGGGGAGCTGTTTTTT.

The chain is built from TRBV25-1 and TRBJ2-7, with 8 bases that match TRBD1. J lost 3 bases, V lost 1 base, and 8 bases had no gene match. Germline CDR1 MGHDK, CDR2 SYGVNS. The CDR3 has 16 amino acids. This CDR3 is CASSESSGTGGYEQYF. The CDR3 DNA reads TGTGCCAGCAGTGAATCCTCCGGGACAGGCGGCTACGAGCAGTACTTC.

The rearrangement links TRBV5-1 to TRBJ1-4; 7 bases fit TRBD1. Looked up from germline, CDR1 is SGHRS and CDR2 is YFSETQ. V shed 5 bases, J shed 8 bases, and the junction held 3 bases outside the gene matches. This CDR3 contains 12 residues. The DNA of the CDR3 is TGCGCCAGCAGACGGGACAGCGAAAAACTGTTTTTT. Its translation is CASRRDSEKLFF. Drawing the rest from reference TRBV5-1 and TRBJ1-4, the complete variable domain is KAGVTQTPRYLIKTRGQQVTLSCSPISGHRSVSWYQQTPGQGLQFLFEYFSETQRNKGNFPGRFSGRQFSNSRSEMNVSTLELGDSALYLCASRRDSEKLFFGSGTQLSVL.

The chain combines TRBV19 with TRBJ2-1; possibly TRBD2 for D (6 bases). The CDR3 runs to 12 residues. Trimming shortened V by 5 bases and J by 5 bases, and 7 bases separated the two germline ends. In germline, CDR1 is LNHDA, CDR2 SQIVND (reference sequence). CDR3 region: CASSSGDNEQFF. CDR3 bases: TGTGCCAGTAGTTCGGGGGACAATGAGCAGTTCTTC.

The chain has TRBV27 and TRBJ1-5, with D possibly TRBD1 on 6 matching bases. The V and J ends lost 6 bases and 2 bases respectively, with 17 bases between them. Germline CDR1 is MNHEY and CDR2 is SMNVEV (reference sequence). CDR3 length: 16 residues. The CDR3 nucleotides are TGTGCCAGCAGCTTTAACAGGGTAGGGGGCAATCAGCCCCAGCATTTT. Translation: CASSFNRVGGNQPQHF.

V usage is TRBV5-6 and J usage is TRBJ1-2; D is perhaps TRBD1 (5 bases). The CDR3 spans 16 residues. CDR1 SGHDT and CDR2 YYEEEE come from the germline V gene. V was shortened by 4 bases and J by 3 bases, with 19 bases between the two germline ends. CDR3 in amino acids: CASSRVEAGGDYGYTF. CDR3 DNA sequence: TGTGCCAGCAGCCGGGTAGAGGCGGGGGGAGACTATGGCTACACCTTC.

The genes are TRBV10-2 and TRBJ1-1, with D unresolved. Trimming cost V 8 bases and J 1 base, with 17 bases left between them. Per germline, CDR1 WSHSY and CDR2 SAAADI. The CDR3 has 15 amino acids. CDR3 sequence: CASRVVGRGNTEAFF. CDR3 DNA sequence: TGCGCCAGCCGTGTGGTAGGCAGAGGGAACACTGAAGCTTTCTTT.